This entry is about one TCR beta chain. The CDR3 consists of 13 residues. V was cut by 3 bases and J by 1 base, with 6 bases left in between. Sequenced by immunoSEQ multiplex PCR; TCRdb stores in-frame clones only, minus some. Of more than 85,000 clones in the sample, nearly 90% were seen once. The data originate from a study of blood T cell repertoires in COVID-19. The chain recombines TRBV12-3 or TRBV12-4 with TRBJ1-1; D remains unclear. This TCR came from a human donor in a cohort sampled during active COVID-19. Material: peripheral blood. In nucleotides, the CDR3 is TGTGCCAGCAGTTTGGCCAGGAACACTGAAGCTTTCTTT. Residues: CASSLARNTEAFF.